This T cell receptor (beta chain) appears in the sequencing data of a study of technical replicates of blood from several donors. The V gene lost 2 bases and the J gene lost 0 bases, with 14 bases spanning the gap. The germline V gene has CDR1 MNHNY and CDR2 SVGAGI (reference sequence). The CDR3 is 16 amino acids. The assay was immunoSEQ multiplex PCR, and TCRdb's table has in-frame clones only and misses some. The table shows tens of thousands of clones, with over 95% occurring only once. Specimen: T cells isolated from PBMCs. The chain recombines TRBV6-6 with TRBJ2-7; a weak D match, TRBD2 (5 bases). This sequence was found in a human donor in good health. As DNA, the CDR3 is TGTGCCAGCAGTTACCGGATAGCGCAAAGCTCCTACGAGCAGTACTTC. Amino acids: CASSYRIAQSSYEQYF.